A selection of T cell receptor beta chains follows, all from one sample in a study of response to subunit inactivated influenza vaccine. TCRdb analysed the RT-PCR reads with MiXCR anew, one entry per CDR3 protein. The sample has approximately 700,000 distinct CDR3 sequences; roughly 14% are singletons. Specimen: PBMCs from blood, collected roughly 2 weeks before vaccination. The source of these receptors is a man over 45 who received an inactivated influenza vaccine. Both conserved end residues are part of each CDR3. A D gene is named only where the DNA matches it firmly. For some rows the clone size is stated as once, few or many, or as a class when expanded; others skip it.

j_gene	d_gene	v_gene	abundance	CDR3nt	CDR3aa
TRBJ1-3	-	TRBV7-8	-	TGTGCCAGCAGCCCGGCAAGTGGAACTAGAGGAAACACCATATATTTT	CASSPASGTRGNTIYF
TRBJ2-7	TRBD1	TRBV13	-	TGTGCCAGCAGTAAAAGCACAGGGGGCTCCTACGAGCAGTACTTC	CASSKSTGGSYEQYF
TRBJ2-2	TRBD1	TRBV5-1	-	TGCGCCAGCAGCTTGGCCCCCCCCACAGGGGGGAACACCGGGGAGCTGTTTTTT	CASSLAPPTGGNTGELFF
TRBJ2-5	TRBD2	TRBV20-1	-	TGCAGTGCAAACCAAAGACTAGCGGGAATTCGGACCCAGTACTTC	CSANQRLAGIRTQYF
TRBJ1-2	-	TRBV20-1	-	TGCAGTGCTAGTAAAGATCGGGGCTATGGCTACACCTTC	CSASKDRGYGYTF
TRBJ2-2	-	TRBV4-3	few	TGCGCCAGCAGCCAAGCCATGGGGCTTGGCACCGGGGAGCTGTTTTTT	CASSQAMGLGTGELFF
TRBJ1-2	TRBD1	TRBV5-4	-	TGTGCCAGCAGCGCCGGGCAACCGGGACAGGGTTATGGCTACACCTTC	CASSAGQPGQGYGYTF
TRBJ2-7	-	TRBV7-2	-	TGTGCCAGCAGCCAAGCGGGCTCCTACGAGCAGTACTTC	CASSQAGSYEQYF
TRBJ2-7	TRBD1	TRBV5-1	few	TGCGCCAGCAGCCCCTCCGGGACAGGGCGCCGCGAGCAGTACTTC	CASSPSGTGRREQYF
TRBJ2-3	-	TRBV12-3/TRBV12-4	many	TGTGCCAGCGACCTAGGTGGGGGGCAACCAGATACGCAGTATTTT	CASDLGGGQPDTQYF
TRBJ2-1	TRBD2	TRBV7-9	-	TGTGCCAGCAGCTTAGCAGACGGGAGGCGAAATGAGCAGTTCTTC	CASSLADGRRNEQFF
TRBJ2-5	-	TRBV5-6	-	TGTGCCAGCAAAGGCCTGGGGGAAAAAGAGACCCAGTACTTC	CASKGLGEKETQYF
TRBJ2-1	TRBD2	TRBV4-1	-	TGCGCCAGCAGCCAAGATAGTGTTAGCGGGAGTTGGAACAATGAGCAGTTCTTC	CASSQDSVSGSWNNEQFF
TRBJ2-2	-	TRBV29-1	many	TGCAGCGGCAGGAGGAGCACCGGGGAGCTGTTTTTT	CSGRRSTGELFF
TRBJ1-3	-	TRBV4-2	many	TGTGCCAGCAGCCAAGATCAGTCCCAGCTTGGAAACACCATATATTTT	CASSQDQSQLGNTIYF
TRBJ2-1	-	TRBV9	-	TGTGCCAGCAGCGTAGTGGGGGCAAACAATGAGCAGTTCTTC	CASSVVGANNEQFF
TRBJ2-1	TRBD2	TRBV27	-	TGTGCCAGCAGTCCCCGGACTAGCGGGAATTACAATGAGCAGTTCTTC	CASSPRTSGNYNEQFF